These 27 T cell receptor beta chains share one sample of origin, sequenced in a study of T cell responses to AZD1222 COVID-19 vaccine. The protocol was immunoSEQ multiplex PCR, while the TCRdb copy is restricted to in-frame clones and leaves out a portion. The top ten hold about 6% of the sample, which has 100,000 to 150,000 clones, 75% to 90% seen once. The sequencing here drew on peripheral blood, taken on day 0 of AZD1222 vaccination. The receptors shown here come from an adult in good health.

This sequence joins TRBV12-3 or TRBV12-4 and TRBJ1-1; 7 bases match TRBD1. This CDR3 has 13 residues. Trimming at V came to 5 bases and at J to 11 bases, leaving 11 bases not matched to a gene. The CDR3: CASSPDRAWGAFF. The CDR3 DNA reads TGTGCCAGCAGTCCCGACAGGGCCTGGGGCGCTTTCTTT.

This chain links TRBV6-5 with TRBJ1-5; D is possibly TRBD1 (5 bases). V was cut by 7 bases and J by 7 bases, with 17 bases left in between. The germline V gene encodes CDR1 MNHEY and CDR2 SVGAGI. The CDR3 is made up of 14 amino acids. The CDR3 DNA reads TGTGCCAGCATTCGTCTTGGGGCCGGGCAGCCCCAGCATTTT. Its translation is CASIRLGAGQPQHF.

V and J are TRBV4-2 and TRBJ2-7, with D unclear. The V gene lost 0 bases and the J gene lost 5 bases, with 14 bases spanning the gap. The length of the CDR3 is 15 residues. Looked up from germline, CDR1 is LGHNA and CDR2 is YNFKEQ. CDR3: CASSQEFEGWDEQYF. The CDR3 DNA reads as TGTGCCAGCAGCCAAGAATTTGAAGGTTGGGACGAGCAGTACTTC.

This chain connects TRBV4-2 to TRBJ2-2; 16 positions match TRBD2. Per the germline V gene, CDR1 is LGHNA and CDR2 is YNFKEQ. V dropped 4 bases and J dropped 4; count of bases not matched to a gene: 15. The CDR3 covers 21 residues. CDR3 nucleotides: TGTGCCAGCAGCCCGCCGTTGGGACTAGCGGGGGGGACCCCGGGCACCGGGGAGCTGTTTTTT. Translating it yields CASSPPLGLAGGTPGTGELFF.

The CDR3 region has the DNA TGTGCCTGGAGCAGCGGGGATGAGCAGTTCTTC. Protein: CAWSSGDEQFF. This chain uses TRBV30 with TRBJ2-1; 7 nucleotides agree with TRBD2. V gave up 3 bases and J gave up 8 bases; unmatched junction bases: 1. The CDR3 has 11 amino acids. CDR1 is GTSNPN, CDR2 SVGIG, per germline (reference sequence).

This clone has only a few counts. The chain is built from TRBV6-4 and TRBJ2-1; TRBD2 matches 11 bases. CDR3 size: 16 residues. V dropped 6 bases and J dropped 4; count of bases not matched to a gene: 8. The V gene's germline CDR1 is MRHNA and CDR2 SNTAGT. The CDR3 sequence: CASSVSGTSGYNEQFF. CDR3 sequence (DNA): TGTGCCAGCAGCGTCTCCGGGACTAGCGGATACAATGAGCAGTTCTTC.

The V and J genes are TRBV5-6 and TRBJ2-1; possibly TRBD2 for D (5 bases). This CDR3 region has 15 residues. The V end lost 4 bases, the J end lost 0 bases, and 11 bases lay between the germline ends. CDR1 is SGHDT, CDR2 YYEEEE, per germline. The CDR3 loop is CASSPSRVSYNEQFF. CDR3 DNA: TGTGCCAGCAGCCCCTCGCGGGTCTCCTACAATGAGCAGTTCTTC. The variable domain in full, completed from reference TRBV5-6 and TRBJ2-1, reads DAGVTQSPTHLIKTRGQQVTLRCSPKSGHDTVSWYQQALGQGPQFIFQYYEEEERQRGNFPDRFSGHQFPNYSSELNVNALLLGDSALYLCASSPSRVSYNEQFFGPGTRLTVL.

The chain combines TRBV10-2 with TRBJ2-7; 10 bases match TRBD2. Germline V gives CDR1 WSHSY, CDR2 SAAADI. V shed 0 bases, J shed 2 bases, and the junction held 4 bases outside the gene matches. This CDR3 has 16 residues. CDR3 in amino acids: CASSESLAGDPYEQYF. CDR3 nucleotide sequence: TGCGCCAGCAGTGAGTCCCTAGCGGGAGATCCCTACGAGCAGTACTTC.

This clone is a singleton in its sample. The chain links TRBV2 to TRBJ2-4; D is possibly TRBD1 (6 bases). CDR1 SNHLY and CDR2 FYNNEI come from the germline V gene. The V and J ends lost 9 bases and 0 bases respectively, with 15 bases between them. The CDR3 has 15 amino acids. In DNA, the CDR3 is TGTGCCAGGCAGGGGCCCAGTGGAGCCAAAAACATTCAGTACTTC. Its translation: CARQGPSGAKNIQYF. Variable domain in full (rest from reference TRBV2 and TRBJ2-4): EPEVTQTPSHQVTQMGQEVILRCVPISNHLYFYWYRQILGQKVEFLVSFYNNEISEKSEIFDDQFSVERPDGSNFTLKIRSTKLEDSAMYFCARQGPSGAKNIQYFGAGTRLSVL.

V is TRBV28 and J is TRBJ1-6; 9 bases are a match to TRBD1. After removal of 7 bases from V and 10 bases from J, the junction contained 11 bases not matched to a gene. The CDR3 runs to 15 residues. Germline loops: CDR1 MDHEN, CDR2 SYDVKM. CDR3 sequence reads: CASIPQGALGSPLHF. Written as DNA, the CDR3 is TGTGCCAGCATCCCACAGGGGGCCCTCGGCTCACCCCTCCACTTT.

The J gene is TRBJ1-1, the V gene TRBV15; weak D call: TRBD1 (6 bases). There are 15 residues in the CDR3. CDR1 is LNHNV and CDR2 is YYDKDF in the germline V gene (reference sequence). With 1 base removed from V and 1 base from J, the gap between germline ends came to 10 bases. Here the CDR3 reads CATSRAGQSNTEAFF. CDR3 nucleotide sequence: TGTGCCACCAGCAGAGCGGGACAATCGAACACTGAAGCTTTCTTT.

This clone has a single count. The chain couples TRBV28 to TRBJ1-1, with D hard to call. The length of the CDR3 is 13 residues. Germline V gene data show CDR1 as MDHEN and CDR2 as SYDVKM. V was shortened by 2 bases and J by 5 bases, with 9 bases between the two germline ends. Here the CDR3 reads CASSLTTPTEAFF. CDR3 bases: TGTGCCAGCAGTTTAACGACACCAACTGAAGCTTTCTTT.

V usage is TRBV4-3 and J usage is TRBJ1-4; 11 bases agree with TRBD1. The CDR3 totals 16 residues. From germline, CDR1 is LGHNA and CDR2 YSLEER. J gave up 8 bases and V 3 bases, and 8 bases lay outside the gene matches. The CDR3: CASSQSPGTGGEKLFF. The DNA of the CDR3 is TGCGCCAGCAGCCAGTCCCCCGGGACAGGGGGAGAAAAACTGTTTTTT.

The chain joins TRBV5-4 to TRBJ1-1; no clear D. Germline CDR1 and CDR2: SGHNT and YYREEE (reference sequence). Trimming cost V 3 bases and J 0 bases, with 12 bases left between them. The CDR3 spans 15 residues. This chain's CDR3 is CASSSPRHMNTEAFF. The CDR3 nucleotides are TGTGCCAGCAGCTCCCCTCGACACATGAACACTGAAGCTTTCTTT. Variable domain in full (rest from reference TRBV5-4 and TRBJ1-1): ETGVTQSPTHLIKTRGQQVTLRCSSQSGHNTVSWYQQALGQGPQFIFQYYREEENGRGNFPPRFSGLQFPNYSSELNVNALELDDSALYLCASSSPRHMNTEAFFGQGTRLTVV.

The rearrangement uses TRBV15 and TRBJ2-3, with 14 bases fitting TRBD2. There are 16 residues in the CDR3. Germline loops: CDR1 LNHNV, CDR2 YYDKDF (reference sequence). V lost 3 bases to trimming and J lost 4 bases; unmatched junction nucleotides: 3. CDR3 amino acids: CATSSGTSGGSDTQYF. The CDR3 DNA sequence: TGTGCCACCAGCAGCGGGACTAGCGGGGGTTCAGATACGCAGTATTTT.

The genes are TRBV19 and TRBJ1-2; the match to TRBD1 covers 10 bases. The CDR3 runs 13 residues. CDR1 and CDR2 (germline): LNHDA, SQIVND (reference sequence). Trimming at V came to 8 bases and at J to 4 bases, leaving 4 bases not matched to a gene. For the CDR3, the DNA is TGTGCCAGTCGGGACAGGGGCCTCTATGGCTACACCTTC. This gives the protein CASRDRGLYGYTF.

This clone was seen more than once but under ten times. The chain links TRBV7-9 to TRBJ2-1, with 8 bases identical to TRBD1. Trimming cost V 4 bases and J 7 bases; bases outside gene matches: 15. Per the germline V gene, CDR1 is SEHNR and CDR2 is FQNEAQ (reference sequence). The CDR3 is 17 amino acids. CDR3 in DNA: TGTGCCAGCAGCTCCCCCTACCAGCAGGGGGCGGGTAATGAGCAGTTCTTC. Translation gives CASSSPYQQGAGNEQFF.

V usage is TRBV7-2 and J usage is TRBJ2-5; 13 bases map to TRBD2. V was clipped by 5 bases and J by 5 bases; unmatched bases: 5. Germline CDR1 and CDR2: SGHTA and FQGNSA. This CDR3 has 15 residues. The CDR3 DNA is TGTGCCAGCAGCCGGACTAGCGGGAGCCGGGAGACCCAGTACTTC. Encoded protein: CASSRTSGSRETQYF. Looking up the rest from reference TRBV7-2 and TRBJ2-5 gives the full variable domain: GAGVSQSPSNKVTEKGKDVELRCDPISGHTALYWYRQSLGQGLEFLIYFQGNSAPDKSGLPSDRFSAERTGGSVSTLTIQRTQQEDSAVYLCASSRTSGSRETQYFGPGTRLLVL.

This rearrangement joins TRBV2 to TRBJ1-1; D unclear. The CDR3 totals 15 residues. CDR1 SNHLY and CDR2 FYNNEI come from the germline V gene. The V and J ends lost 5 bases and 0 bases respectively, with 13 bases between them. The CDR3 sequence is CASSQRADLNTEAFF. The CDR3 coding sequence is TGTGCCAGCAGTCAAAGGGCAGATTTGAACACTGAAGCTTTCTTT. Filled out from reference TRBV2 and TRBJ1-1, the complete variable domain reads EPEVTQTPSHQVTQMGQEVILRCVPISNHLYFYWYRQILGQKVEFLVSFYNNEISEKSEIFDDQFSVERPDGSNFTLKIRSTKLEDSAMYFCASSQRADLNTEAFFGQGTRLTVV.

This clone occurred a few times. The chain carries TRBV2 and TRBJ2-1; 9 bases agree with TRBD2. The CDR3 consists of 14 residues. V was pared by 4 bases and J by 8 bases, with 6 bases of the junction left unmatched. CDR1 and CDR2 from the germline V gene are SNHLY and FYNNEI. The CDR3 DNA is TGTGCCAGCAGTGCAACCGGACTAGCGCATGAGCAGTTCTTC. Translating gives CASSATGLAHEQFF.

The chain recombines TRBV7-9 with TRBJ1-6, with TRBD1 identical over 7 bases. J lost 6 bases, V lost 1 base, and 6 bases had no gene match. CDR3 length equals 16 residues. The germline V gene encodes CDR1 SEHNR and CDR2 FQNEAQ (reference sequence). The CDR3, as DNA: TGTGCCAGCAGCTTAGAACAGGGGATGGGTAATTCACCCCTCCACTTT. It specifies CASSLEQGMGNSPLHF. Together with reference TRBV7-9 and TRBJ1-6, the CDR3 gives the full variable domain: DTGVSQNPRHKITKRGQNVTFRCDPISEHNRLYWYRQTLGQGPEFLTYFQNEAQLEKSRLLSDRFSAERPKGSFSTLEIQRTEQGDSAMYLCASSLEQGMGNSPLHFGNGTRLTVT.

The gene calls are TRBV18 and TRBJ2-1; a possible D gene is TRBD2 (5 bases). V gave up 1 base and J gave up 9 bases, with 16 bases separating them. Germline loops: CDR1 KGHSH, CDR2 LQKENI. This CDR3 spans 15 amino acids. The CDR3 DNA follows: TGTGCCAGCTCACCACTAAGGAGAGAGGGTAGTGAGCAGTTCTTC. Its translation is CASSPLRREGSEQFF.

The rearrangement uses TRBV5-6 and TRBJ2-2; 10 bases align to TRBD1. Trimming cost V 4 bases and J 4 bases; bases outside gene matches: 10. The germline V gene encodes CDR1 SGHDT and CDR2 YYEEEE. The CDR3 totals 17 residues. Here the CDR3 reads CASSLLTGGYSTGELFF. The CDR3, as DNA: TGTGCCAGCAGCCTATTGACAGGGGGCTATAGCACCGGGGAGCTGTTTTTT.

The chain couples TRBV24-1 to TRBJ2-3; 7 nucleotides align to TRBD1. Germline-derived CDR1 and CDR2 are KGHDR and SFDVKD. The CDR3 runs 14 residues. The junction had 0 bases not matched to a gene; V was cut back by 4 bases and J by 0 bases. The CDR3 DNA reads as TGTGCCACCAGTGAGACAGGGAGCACAGATACGCAGTATTTT. Translation: CATSETGSTDTQYF.

This chain links TRBV5-1 with TRBJ1-2; 9 bases align to TRBD1. Per the germline V gene, CDR1 is SGHRS and CDR2 is YFSETQ. Trimming took 7 bases from V and 0 from J; bases not matched to a gene: 7. This CDR3 comprises 15 residues. The CDR3 DNA follows: TGCGCCAGCGGAATGACAGGGGGGGCTAACTATGGCTACACCTTC. Its translation is CASGMTGGANYGYTF.

The chain joins TRBV28 to TRBJ2-4; D is undetermined. The CDR3 is 12 residues long. Trimming took off 2 bases at V and 11 bases at J, with 10 bases between the two ends. CDR1 MDHEN and CDR2 SYDVKM come from the germline V gene. The CDR3 DNA reads TGTGCCAGCAGTTTAGAGGAACGGGTTCAGTACTTC. Amino acids: CASSLEERVQYF.

V usage is TRBV7-9 and J usage is TRBJ2-1, with D hard to call. The CDR3 contains 9 residues. V was shortened by 10 bases and J by 5 bases, with 3 bases between the two germline ends. Germline V gives CDR1 SEHNR, CDR2 FQNEAQ (reference sequence). This CDR3 reads CATNNEQFF. The CDR3 region has the DNA TGTGCCACCAACAATGAGCAGTTCTTC.